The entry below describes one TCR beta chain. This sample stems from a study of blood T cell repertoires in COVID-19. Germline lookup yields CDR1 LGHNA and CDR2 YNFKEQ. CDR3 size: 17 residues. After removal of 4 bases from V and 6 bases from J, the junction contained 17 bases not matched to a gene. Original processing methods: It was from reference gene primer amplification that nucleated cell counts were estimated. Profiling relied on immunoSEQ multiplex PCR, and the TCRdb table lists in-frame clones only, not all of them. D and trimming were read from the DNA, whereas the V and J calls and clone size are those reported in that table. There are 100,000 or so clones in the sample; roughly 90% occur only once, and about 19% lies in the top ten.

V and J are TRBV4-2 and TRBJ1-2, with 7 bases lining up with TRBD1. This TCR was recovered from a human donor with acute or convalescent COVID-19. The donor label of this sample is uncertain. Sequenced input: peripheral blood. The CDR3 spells CASSRTNRDRRFNGYTF. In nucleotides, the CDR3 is TGTGCCAGCAGCCGAACAAACCGGGACAGACGATTCAATGGCTACACCTTC.